The following is a T cell receptor (beta chain) sequence with its context. What it binds is unknown. This PCR relied on a set of 60 Vbeta primers and 13 Jbeta primers. Profiled with immunoSEQ multiplex PCR; TCRdb holds only in-frame clones, not every one. The sample lists 200,000 to 250,000 clones, roughly 79% occurring once. This entry is derived from a study of cytomegalovirus exposure and HLA in healthy donors. Germline CDR1 SGHDT, CDR2 YYEEEE. This CDR3 contains 16 residues. Trimming cost V 0 bases and J 0 bases, with 7 bases left between them. Findings and limits, study-wide: In vitro experiments confirmed that three CMV-associated chains were specific for CMV antigens. Earlier analysis yielded a pattern in which most TCR beta V segments were productive about 90% or about 30% of the time.

The sequence was collected from a middle-aged woman in good health and CMV-seronegative. This rearrangement joins TRBV5-6 to TRBJ1-6; D is unclear. The sequencing input was PBMCs. The CDR3 DNA reads TGTGCCAGCAGCTTGGACACCAGCTCCTATAATTCACCCCTCCACTTT. Its translation is CASSLDTSSYNSPLHF.